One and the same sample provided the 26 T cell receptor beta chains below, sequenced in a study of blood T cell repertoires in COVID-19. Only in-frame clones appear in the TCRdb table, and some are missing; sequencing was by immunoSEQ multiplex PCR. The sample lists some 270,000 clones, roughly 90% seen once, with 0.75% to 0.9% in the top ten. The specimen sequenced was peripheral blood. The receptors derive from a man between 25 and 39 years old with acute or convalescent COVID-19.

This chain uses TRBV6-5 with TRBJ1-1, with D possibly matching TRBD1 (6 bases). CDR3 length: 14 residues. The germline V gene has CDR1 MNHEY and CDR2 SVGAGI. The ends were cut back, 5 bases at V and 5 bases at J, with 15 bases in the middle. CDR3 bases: TGTGCCAGCAGTCCAAGACAGGTGGTGACTGAAGCTTTCTTT. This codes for CASSPRQVVTEAFF.

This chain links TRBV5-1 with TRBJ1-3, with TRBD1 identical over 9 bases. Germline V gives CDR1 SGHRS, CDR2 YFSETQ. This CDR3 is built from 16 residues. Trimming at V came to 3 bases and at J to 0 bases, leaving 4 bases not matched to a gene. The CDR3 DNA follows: TGCGCCAGCAGCTCGCTGACAGGGGGCTCTGGAAACACCATATATTTT. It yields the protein CASSSLTGGSGNTIYF.

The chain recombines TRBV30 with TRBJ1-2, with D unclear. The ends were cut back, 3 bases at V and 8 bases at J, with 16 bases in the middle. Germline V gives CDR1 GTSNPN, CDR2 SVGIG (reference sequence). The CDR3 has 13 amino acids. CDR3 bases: TGTGCCTGGAGCCCGGGTCCGGGATCGGGCTACACCTTC. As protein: CAWSPGPGSGYTF.

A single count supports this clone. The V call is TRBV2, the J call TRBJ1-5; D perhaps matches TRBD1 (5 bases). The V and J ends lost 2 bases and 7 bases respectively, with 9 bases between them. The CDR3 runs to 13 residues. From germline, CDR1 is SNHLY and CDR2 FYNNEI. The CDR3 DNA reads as TGTGCCAGCAGTGAACGGGGGAAACAGCCCCAGCATTTT. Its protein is CASSERGKQPQHF. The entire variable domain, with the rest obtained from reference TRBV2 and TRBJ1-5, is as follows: EPEVTQTPSHQVTQMGQEVILRCVPISNHLYFYWYRQILGQKVEFLVSFYNNEISEKSEIFDDQFSVERPDGSNFTLKIRSTKLEDSAMYFCASSERGKQPQHFGDGTRLSIL.

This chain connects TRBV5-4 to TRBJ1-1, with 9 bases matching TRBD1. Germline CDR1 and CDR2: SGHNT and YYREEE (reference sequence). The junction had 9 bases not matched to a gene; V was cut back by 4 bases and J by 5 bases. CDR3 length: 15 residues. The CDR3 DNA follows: TGTGCCAGCAGCACACCGGGACAGGGTGGGACTGAAGCTTTCTTT. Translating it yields CASSTPGQGGTEAFF.

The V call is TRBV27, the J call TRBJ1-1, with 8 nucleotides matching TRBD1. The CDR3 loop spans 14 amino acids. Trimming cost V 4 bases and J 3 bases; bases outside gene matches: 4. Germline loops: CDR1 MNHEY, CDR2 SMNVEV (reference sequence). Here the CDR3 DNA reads TGTGCCAGCAGTTCCCGACAGGGGTACACTGAAGCTTTCTTT. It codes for CASSSRQGYTEAFF.

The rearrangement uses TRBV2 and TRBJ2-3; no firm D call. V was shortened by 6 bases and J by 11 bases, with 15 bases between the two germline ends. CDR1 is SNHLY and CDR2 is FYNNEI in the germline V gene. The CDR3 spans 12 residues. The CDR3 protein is CASSPHFPWQYF. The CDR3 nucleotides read TGTGCCAGCAGCCCCCACTTCCCGTGGCAGTATTTT.

CDR3 sequence (DNA): TGTGCCAGCGGGGGACAGGGCCTCTCTGGGGCCAACGTCCTGACTTTC. As protein: CASGGQGLSGANVLTF. This chain uses TRBV25-1 with TRBJ2-6; 9 bases line up with TRBD1. CDR1 and CDR2 (germline): MGHDK, SYGVNS. Trimming at V came to 8 bases and at J to 0 bases, leaving 5 bases not matched to a gene. The CDR3 length is 16 residues.

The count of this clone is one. Written as DNA, the CDR3 is TGCGCCAGCAGTGAGTCGAGGCAGGGGACAACCAAAAACATTCAGTACTTC. Amino acids: CASSESRQGTTKNIQYF. The chain is built from TRBV10-1 and TRBJ2-4, with D possibly being TRBD1 (6 bases). This CDR3 has 17 amino acids. V was clipped by 0 bases and J by 2 bases, with 14 bases between them. CDR1 and CDR2 (germline): WNHNN, SYGVQD (reference sequence).

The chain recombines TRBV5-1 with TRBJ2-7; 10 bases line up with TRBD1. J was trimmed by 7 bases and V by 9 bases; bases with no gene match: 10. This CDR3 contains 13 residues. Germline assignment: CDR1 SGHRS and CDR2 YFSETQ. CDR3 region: CATSGTGEGEQYF. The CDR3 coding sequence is TGCGCCACCTCCGGGACAGGGGAAGGAGAGCAGTACTTC.

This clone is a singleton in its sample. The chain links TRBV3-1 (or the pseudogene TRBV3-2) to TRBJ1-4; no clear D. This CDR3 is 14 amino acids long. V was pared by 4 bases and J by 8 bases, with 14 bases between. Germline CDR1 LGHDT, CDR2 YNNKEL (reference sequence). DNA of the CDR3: TGTGCCAGCAGCCTGCGCTACGCGGAGGAAAAACTGTTTTTT. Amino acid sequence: CASSLRYAEEKLFF.

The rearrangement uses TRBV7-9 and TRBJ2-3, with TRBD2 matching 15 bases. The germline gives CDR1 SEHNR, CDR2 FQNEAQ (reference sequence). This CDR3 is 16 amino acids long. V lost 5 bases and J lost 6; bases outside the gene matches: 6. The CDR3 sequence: CASSEGLAGGLDTQYF. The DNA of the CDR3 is TGTGCCAGCAGCGAAGGACTAGCGGGGGGGTTGGATACGCAGTATTTT.

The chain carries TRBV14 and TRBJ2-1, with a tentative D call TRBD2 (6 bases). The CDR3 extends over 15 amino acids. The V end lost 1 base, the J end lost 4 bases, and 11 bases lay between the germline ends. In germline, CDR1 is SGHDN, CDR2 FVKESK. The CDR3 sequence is CASSQGEVRYNEQFF. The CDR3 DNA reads TGTGCCAGCAGCCAAGGGGAGGTTAGGTACAATGAGCAGTTCTTC.

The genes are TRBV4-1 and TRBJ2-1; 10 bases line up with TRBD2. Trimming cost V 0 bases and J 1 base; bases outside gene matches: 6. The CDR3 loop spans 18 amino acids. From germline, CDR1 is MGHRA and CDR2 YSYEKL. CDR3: CASSQEGLAGVSYNEQFF. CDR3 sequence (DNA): TGCGCCAGCAGCCAAGAGGGCCTAGCGGGGGTTTCCTACAATGAGCAGTTCTTC.

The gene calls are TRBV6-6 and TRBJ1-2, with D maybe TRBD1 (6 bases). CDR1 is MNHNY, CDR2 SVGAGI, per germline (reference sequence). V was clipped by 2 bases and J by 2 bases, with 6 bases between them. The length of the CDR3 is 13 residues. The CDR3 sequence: CASSYGTNYGYTF. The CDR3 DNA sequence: TGTGCCAGCAGTTACGGGACAAACTATGGCTACACCTTC.

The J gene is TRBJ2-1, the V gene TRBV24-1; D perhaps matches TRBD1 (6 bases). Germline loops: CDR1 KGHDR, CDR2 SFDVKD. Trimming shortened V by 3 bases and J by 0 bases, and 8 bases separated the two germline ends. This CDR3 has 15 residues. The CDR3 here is CATSDTGSSYNEQFF. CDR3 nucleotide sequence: TGTGCCACCAGTGATACAGGGAGCTCCTACAATGAGCAGTTCTTC.

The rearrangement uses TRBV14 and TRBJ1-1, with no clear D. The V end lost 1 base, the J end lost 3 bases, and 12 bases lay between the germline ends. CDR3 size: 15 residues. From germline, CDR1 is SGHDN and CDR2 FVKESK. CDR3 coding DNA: TGTGCCAGCAGCCAAGGGCTGGGAGGGTACACTGAAGCTTTCTTT. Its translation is CASSQGLGGYTEAFF.

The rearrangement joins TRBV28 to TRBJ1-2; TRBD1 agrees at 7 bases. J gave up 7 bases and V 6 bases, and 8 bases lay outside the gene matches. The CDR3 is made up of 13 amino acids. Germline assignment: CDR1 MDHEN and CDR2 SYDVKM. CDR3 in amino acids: CASRIDRDGGYTF. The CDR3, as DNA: TGTGCCAGCAGAATAGACAGGGACGGTGGCTACACCTTC.

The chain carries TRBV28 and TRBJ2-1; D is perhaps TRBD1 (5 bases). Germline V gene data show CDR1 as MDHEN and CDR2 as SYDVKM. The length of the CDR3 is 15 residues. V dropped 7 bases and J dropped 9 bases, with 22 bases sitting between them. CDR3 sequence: CASTPISYRDSEQFF. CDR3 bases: TGTGCCAGCACCCCAATTTCCTACCGAGACAGTGAGCAGTTCTTC.

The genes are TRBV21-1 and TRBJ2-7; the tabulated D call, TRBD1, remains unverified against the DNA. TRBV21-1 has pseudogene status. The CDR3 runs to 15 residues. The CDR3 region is CASSKVDRGQYEQYF. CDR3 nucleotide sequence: TGTGCCAGCAGCAAAGTGGACAGGGGACAATACGAGCAGTACTTC.

The CDR3 sequence is CASSSSELPRYEQYF. In DNA form, the CDR3 reads TGTGCCAGCAGCTCCTCCGAGCTCCCACGCTACGAGCAGTACTTC. This chain joins TRBV16 and TRBJ2-7; D is undetermined. Trimming shortened V by 5 bases and J by 3 bases, and 17 bases separated the two germline ends. Germline V gene data show CDR1 as KGHSY and CDR2 as FQNENV. This CDR3 contains 15 residues.

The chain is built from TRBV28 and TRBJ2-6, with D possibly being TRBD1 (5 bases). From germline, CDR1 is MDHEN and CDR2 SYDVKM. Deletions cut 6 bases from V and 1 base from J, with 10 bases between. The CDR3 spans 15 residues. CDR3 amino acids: CASRPAGSGANVLTF. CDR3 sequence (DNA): TGTGCCAGCAGGCCCGCAGGGTCTGGGGCCAACGTCCTGACTTTC.

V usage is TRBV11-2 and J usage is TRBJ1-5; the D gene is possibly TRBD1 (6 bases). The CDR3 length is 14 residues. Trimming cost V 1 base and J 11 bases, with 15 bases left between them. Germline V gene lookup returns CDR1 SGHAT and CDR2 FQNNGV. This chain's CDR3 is CASSLGGREGAQHF. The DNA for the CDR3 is TGTGCCAGCAGCTTAGGAGGCCGAGAGGGGGCCCAGCATTTT. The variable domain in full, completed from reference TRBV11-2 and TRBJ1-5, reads EAGVAQSPRYKIIEKRQSVAFWCNPISGHATLYWYQQILGQGPKLLIQFQNNGVVDDSQLPKDRFSAERLKGVDSTLKIQPAKLEDSAVYLCASSLGGREGAQHFGDGTRLSIL.

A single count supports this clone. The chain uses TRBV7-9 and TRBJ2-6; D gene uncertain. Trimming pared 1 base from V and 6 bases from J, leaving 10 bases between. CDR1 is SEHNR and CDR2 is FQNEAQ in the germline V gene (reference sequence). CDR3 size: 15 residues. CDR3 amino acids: CASSLVVAAANVLTF. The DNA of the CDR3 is TGTGCCAGCAGCTTAGTGGTCGCGGCGGCCAACGTCCTGACTTTC.

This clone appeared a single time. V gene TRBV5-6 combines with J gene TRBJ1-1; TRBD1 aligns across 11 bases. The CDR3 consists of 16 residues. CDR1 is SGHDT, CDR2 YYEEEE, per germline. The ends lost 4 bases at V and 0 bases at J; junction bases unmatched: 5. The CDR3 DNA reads TGTGCCAGCAGCCAGGACAGGGGGCACGTGAACACTGAAGCTTTCTTT. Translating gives CASSQDRGHVNTEAFF.

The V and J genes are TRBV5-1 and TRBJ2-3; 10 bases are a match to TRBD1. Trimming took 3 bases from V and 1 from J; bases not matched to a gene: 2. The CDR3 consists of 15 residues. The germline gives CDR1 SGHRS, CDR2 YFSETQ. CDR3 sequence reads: CASSSGTGGTDTQYF. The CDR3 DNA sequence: TGCGCCAGCAGCTCCGGGACAGGGGGCACAGATACGCAGTATTTT.